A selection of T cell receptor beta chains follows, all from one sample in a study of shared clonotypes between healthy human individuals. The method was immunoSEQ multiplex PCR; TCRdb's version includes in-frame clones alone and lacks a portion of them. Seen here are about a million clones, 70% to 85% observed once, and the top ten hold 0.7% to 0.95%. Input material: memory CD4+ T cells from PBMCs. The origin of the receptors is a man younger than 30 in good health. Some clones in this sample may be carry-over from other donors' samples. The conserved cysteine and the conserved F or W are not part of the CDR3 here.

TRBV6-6	ASRREDTQY
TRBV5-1	ASSLATTNYGYT
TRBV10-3	AISDGTSNQPQH
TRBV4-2	ASSQDQVLGYT
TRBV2	ASSASKTRYT
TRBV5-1	ASSLVFRLDDEQF
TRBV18	ASSPYRDGMNTEAF
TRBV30	AWARGAAYGYT
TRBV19	ASSILAGLGGTQY
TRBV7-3	ASSLGPGAYNEQF
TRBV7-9	ASSRRSPSTDTQY
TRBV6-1	ASSEALGQNPYGYT
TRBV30	AWSSSGRAYEQY
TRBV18	ASSPRTARGMNTIY
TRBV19	ASSIRQGSNTQY
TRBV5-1	ASSTGRLAESTDTQY
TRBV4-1	ASSQVGTGRYGYT
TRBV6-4	ASNDGTNTGELF
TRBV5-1	ASSLTSGVYNEQF
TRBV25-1	ASYLFLGANNEQF
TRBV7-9	ASSFWLAGIISQETQY
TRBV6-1	ASSPDFIRELF
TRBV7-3	ATGSGISTDTQY
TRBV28	ASSLSTGASQPQH
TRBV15	ATSSPRGKNTEAF
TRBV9	ASSAYRDSSYEQY
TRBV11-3	ASSFVTTKAF
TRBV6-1	ASRRQGGYEQY
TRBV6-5	ASSYGPRGTEAF
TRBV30	AWSVYGLGTEAF
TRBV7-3	ASSPGQGAYEQY
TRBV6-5	ASRRLGGAGELF
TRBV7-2	ASSLARADYQPQH
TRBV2	ASQDGSRAGELF
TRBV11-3	ASSLSPGDYGYT
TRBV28	ASSYGGQETQY
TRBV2	ASSLAGGGNEQF
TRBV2	ASSVLVTPGEQF
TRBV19	ASSTGLAAYTDTQY
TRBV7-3	ASSQGLEQF
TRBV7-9	ASTPGSGNTIY
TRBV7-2	ASSLTGQGPSTDTQY
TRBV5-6	ASSSEVGAGAMGDYGYT
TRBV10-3	AITSGRTEAF
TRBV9	ASSAPGYETQY
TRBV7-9	ASSLDSGSGSTGELF
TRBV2	ASDGYNEQF
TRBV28	ASRAAGSSYNEQF
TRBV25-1	ASRGTGSGELF
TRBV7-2	ASRPSGQGVYGYT
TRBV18	ASSPPGTGGYGYT
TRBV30	AWTRANEQF
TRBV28	ASSFMTHRGTEAF
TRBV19	ASIRTGLDYGYT
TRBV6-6	ASGAGLEDTQY
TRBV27	ASSPPLGEQY
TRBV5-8	ASSSGRRGNEAF
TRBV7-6	ASSIQPKRETPYEQY
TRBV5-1	ASSSGQGRETQY